This entry features one T cell receptor (beta chain) sequence. What antigen it recognizes has not been identified. Base qualities are missing; no much larger clone stands one base away. Healthy HIV-negative adults with no recently reported acute infections or vaccinations were included as donors. All donors were Caucasian adults living in Nashville, Tennessee, USA. CD4+ T cells were enriched by magnetic negative selection; naive cells were then positively selected on CD45RA, and the negative fraction formed the memory subset. After blood collection by leukapheresis, PBMCs were isolated using Ficoll-Histopaque density gradient centrifugation and then cryopreserved in the vapor phase of liquid nitrogen. Purity and quantity of every magnetically sorted T cell population were checked by analytical flow cytometry. Genomic DNA was isolated from each sorted fraction and quantified by UV absorbance on a Nanodrop 2000c.

CDR1 and CDR2, per the germline V gene (reference sequence), are LNHDA and SQIVND. Deletion took 5 bases off V and 7 bases off J, with a span of 14 bases between the germline ends. The CDR3 measures 14 amino acids from cysteine to phenylalanine. Only the CDR3 portion is preserved as DNA: 42 bases, with reading frame beginning at the first base. The record originates from a study of shared clonotypes between healthy human individuals (TCRdb year 2020). For the study in its entirety: A couple of women and three men aged 18 to 49 years were included in the cohort. For each donor, CD4 naive and CD4 memory were each run on three plates, CD8 naive on two plates, and CD8 memory on one plate. To estimate repertoire size and how much clonotypes are shared between individuals, the study performed deep sequencing of blood TCR repertoires from about five healthy adults. To increase sequencing depth and limit assay-specific biases, TCR repertoire library preparation and sequencing were carried out by different laboratories using diverse techniques. Leukapheresis yielded between about 0.9 and 8.9 billion PBMCs per donor. Beyond this particular receptor, the publication reports: Sampling was restricted to blood, and TCR repertoires in tissue are likely to differ from TCR repertoires in blood. Incomplete sequencing was indicated by rarefaction of sorted-subset datasets, despite the large sequencing depth. Compared with non-shared clonotypes, clonotypes shared by all four sorted-subset donors had higher generation probabilities. Larger estimated clonotype richness was generally found for naive subsets than for memory subsets. Because the study included a small number of donors, the genetic and exposure-history diversity represented was limited. Around 5.4% of naive CD4, around 3.5% of naive CD8, about 2.1% of memory CD4, and around 0.42% of memory CD8 clonotypes were shared across a few donors. Based on pairwise subsampling, the degree of clonotype sharing among donors was expected to be affected by sequencing depth.

Using the deep immunoSEQ assay, multiplex PCR amplified TCR CDR3 regions from genomic DNA. For each cell subset, the extracted genomic DNA was distributed evenly across all wells of several immunoSEQ 96-well plates, and each plate served as one replicate. For sorted subsets, each replicate PCR was loaded with around 200 ng genomic DNA, equivalent to 30,000 or so T cell genomes. Purified libraries were quantified with a Qubit 3.0 fluorometer, sized on a Bioanalyzer 2100, and re-quantified with the KAPA Library Quantification kit. Each immunoSEQ 96-well plate was sequenced on its own single-read 150-cycle Illumina NextSeq 550 flow cell. Under the source paper's analysis protocol: Because the immunoSEQ output held only junctional sequences and lacked quality scores, the filtering could not match the filtering applied to full-length reads. Sequences were annotated with PyIR, a Python wrapper for IgBLAST v1.9, using IMGT germline references to assign V/J genes and CDR3. Reads were filtered out if the reads had weak V/J assignments (E-value above 1e-6), no CDR3, stop codons, out-of-frame junctions, or ambiguous translated residues. A V3J clonotype was defined by an identical inferred V gene, J gene, and CDR3 amino acid sequence. To compute the percentage overlap between repertoires, the number of shared unique clonotypes was divided by the size of the smaller repertoire. RTK rarefaction, the Chao1 estimator, and Recon v2.1 estimates of unobserved clonotypes were used to assess repertoire richness. Generation probabilities for all TCRbeta clonotypes obtained by the gDNA method from a handful of donors were computed using OLGA. TCRdb provides this immuneACCESS table in a form limited to in-frame rearrangements. Some clones are lacking; in checked studies, under half of them reflect an unresolved V gene, and why the rest are absent is not known. That table supplies the V and J calls and clone size; D and trimming were determined from the DNA. In this sample the table shows 600,000 to 700,000 clones, roughly 73% of which occur a single time. Of the sample, around 1.8% is held by the ten largest clones.

The rearrangement joined TRBV19 to TRBJ1-4, with the D gene not clear enough to name. The sample was memory CD4+ T cells sorted from blood. This sample's cell subset or site label indicates: CD45RA-negative fraction. The receptor was derived from a woman between 25 and 40 years old in good health. This receptor has the CDR3 CASSSLASSEKLFF. The nucleotide sequence is given as TGTGCCAGTAGTTCACTGGCCAGCTCTGAAAAACTGTTTTTT.